This TCR beta chain came from a study of CD8+CD57+ T cells in acquired aplastic anemia (dated by TCRdb to about 2018). In the study overall: Extracted DNA from sorted CD4+ and CD8+ cells averaged 3.2 ug, ranging from about 0.18 to 27.4 ug. CD8+CD57+ expansion was defined as a frequency above the mean frequency observed in healthy subjects. General study outcomes and caveats: No significant difference in CD8+ Simpson's diversity was found between patients and healthy controls (P=0.060). Twenty-nine CD8+ CDR3 sequences were found in both patients and controls but appeared to be highly expressed in patients and within the immunodominant clones of the patients.

V loses 3 bases, J loses 0 bases, and the germline ends lie 5 bases apart. The CDR3 sequence holds 13 residues, the cysteine and phenylalanine included. This entry keeps only the CDR3 DNA: 39 bases, framed from base 1. The germline V gene (reference sequence) gives CDR1 as SEHNR and CDR2 as FQNEAQ. Concerning this clonotype: Its antigen is unknown. Base qualities are not provided; no much larger clone lies one nucleotide away.

Expansion of CD8+CD57+ cells had been shown by flow cytometry in the patients chosen for sequencing. Every patient had severe acquired aplastic anemia, diagnosed using the International Study of Aplastic Anemia and Agranulocytosis and Camitta criteria. No therapy had been received by the patients at the time of blood sampling. TCR repertoires of sorted CD4+ and CD8+ blood T cells from severe aplastic anemia patients and healthy subjects were deep-sequenced in the study. Patients were enrolled in the USA under clinicaltrials.gov protocols 00001620, 01623167, 00001397, 00071045, 00081523 and 00961064. Ficoll-Paque density gradient centrifugation was used to isolate peripheral blood mononuclear cells. Before DNA extraction, CD4+ and CD8+ T cells were sorted by FACS or by magnetic beads. Genomic DNA served as template for TCR beta VDJ combination and CDR3 sequence profiling. An Illumina HiSeq 2000 was used for TCR repertoire sequencing. The paper's data handling went like this. Repertoire assessment relied on Simpson's diversity index, CDR3 size and DJ length profiles, and TRBV/TRBJ rearrangement plots. The most abundant DNA sequence in the deep sequencing data was defined as the immunodominant clone. CDR3 amino acid sequences were checked for sharing across subjects and were also compared against the VDJdb database and published repertoires. TCRdb ran its own pipeline on the public reads, namely fastp trimming at Q25 and MiXCR clone calling, and kept in-frame beta chains. Duplicate CDR3 protein sequences are folded into a single record with the most common DNA and genes. The V and J calls follow TCRdb's processing rather than the paper's. This sample holds about 120,000 distinct CDR3 sequences; 55% to 70% were observed only once. Together, the top ten hold 25% to 35% of the sample.

The TCR originated in a human donor with aplastic anemia. The V and J genes are TRBV7-9 and TRBJ1-2; there is no confident call for the D gene. Sequences were obtained from sorted CD4+, CD8+, or CD8+CD57+ T cells (not recorded which) from PBMCs. CDR3 loop: CASSLEANYGYTF. The nucleotides read TGTGCCAGCAGCTTGGAAGCTAACTATGGCTACACCTTC.